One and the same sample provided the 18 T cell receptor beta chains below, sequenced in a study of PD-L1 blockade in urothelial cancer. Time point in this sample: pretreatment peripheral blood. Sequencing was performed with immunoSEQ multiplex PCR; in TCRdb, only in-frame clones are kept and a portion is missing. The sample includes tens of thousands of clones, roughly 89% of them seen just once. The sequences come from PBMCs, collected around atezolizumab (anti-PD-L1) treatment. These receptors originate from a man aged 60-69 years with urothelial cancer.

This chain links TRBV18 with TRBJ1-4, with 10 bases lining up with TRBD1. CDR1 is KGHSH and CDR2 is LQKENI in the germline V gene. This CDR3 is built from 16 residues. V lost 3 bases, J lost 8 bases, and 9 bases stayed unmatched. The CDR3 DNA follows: TGTGCCAGCTCACCGAATACCGGGACAGGGGTGGAAAAACTGTTTTTT. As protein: CASSPNTGTGVEKLFF. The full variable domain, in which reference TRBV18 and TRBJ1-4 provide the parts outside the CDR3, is NAGVMQNPRHLVRRRGQEARLRCSPMKGHSHVYWYRQLPEEGLKFMVYLQKENIIDESGMPKERFSAEFPKEGPSILRIQQVVRGDSAAYFCASSPNTGTGVEKLFFGSGTQLSVL.

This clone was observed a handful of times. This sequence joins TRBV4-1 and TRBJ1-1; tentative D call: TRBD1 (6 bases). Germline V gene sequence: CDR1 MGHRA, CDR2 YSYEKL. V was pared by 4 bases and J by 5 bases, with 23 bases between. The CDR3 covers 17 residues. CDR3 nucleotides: TGCGCCAGCAGCCTAGTAGAGGATCGGGGGGCTGAAACTGAAGCTTTCTTT. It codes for CASSLVEDRGAETEAFF.

For the CDR3, the DNA is TGCGCCAGCAGCCAAGAACCGGCCGCGACAGGGGCTTCCTACAATGAGCAGTTCTTC. It specifies CASSQEPAATGASYNEQFF. The chain employs TRBV4-1 and TRBJ2-1; TRBD1 agrees at 8 bases. Germline assignment: CDR1 MGHRA and CDR2 YSYEKL. After removal of 0 bases from V and 1 base from J, the junction contained 11 bases not matched to a gene. This CDR3 region has 19 residues.

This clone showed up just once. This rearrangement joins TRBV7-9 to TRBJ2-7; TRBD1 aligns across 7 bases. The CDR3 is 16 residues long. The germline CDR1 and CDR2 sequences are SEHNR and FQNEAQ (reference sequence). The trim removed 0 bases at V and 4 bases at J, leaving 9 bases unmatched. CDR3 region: CASSLARAGGLYEQYF. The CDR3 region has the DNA TGTGCCAGCAGCTTAGCTAGGGCAGGGGGATTGTACGAGCAGTACTTC.

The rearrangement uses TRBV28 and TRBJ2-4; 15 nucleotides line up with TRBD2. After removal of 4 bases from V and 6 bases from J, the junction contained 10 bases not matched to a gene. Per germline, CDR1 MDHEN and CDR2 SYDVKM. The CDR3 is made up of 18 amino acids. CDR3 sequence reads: CASSSPGLAGGIPNIQYF. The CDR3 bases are TGTGCCAGCAGTTCACCGGGACTAGCGGGAGGAATCCCAAACATTCAGTACTTC.

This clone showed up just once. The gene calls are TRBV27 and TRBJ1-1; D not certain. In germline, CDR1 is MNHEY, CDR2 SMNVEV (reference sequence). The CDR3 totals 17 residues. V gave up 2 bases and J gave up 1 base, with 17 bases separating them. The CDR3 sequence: CASSLTRAREANTEAFF. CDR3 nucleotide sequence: TGTGCCAGCAGTTTAACGAGGGCTCGGGAGGCGAACACTGAAGCTTTCTTT.

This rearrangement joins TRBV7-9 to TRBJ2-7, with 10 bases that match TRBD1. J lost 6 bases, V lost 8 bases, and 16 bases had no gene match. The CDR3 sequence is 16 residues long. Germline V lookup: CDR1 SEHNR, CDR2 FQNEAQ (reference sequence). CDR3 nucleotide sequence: TGTGCCAGCTTGGGGGGGATGGGGACAGGGGCGACCGAGCAGTACTTC. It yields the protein CASLGGMGTGATEQYF.

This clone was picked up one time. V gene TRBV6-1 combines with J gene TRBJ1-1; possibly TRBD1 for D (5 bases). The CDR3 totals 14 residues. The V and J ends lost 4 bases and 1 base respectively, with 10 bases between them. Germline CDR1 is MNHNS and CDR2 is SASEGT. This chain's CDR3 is CASSVGRGNTEAFF. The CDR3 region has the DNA TGTGCCAGCAGTGTTGGTAGGGGGAACACTGAAGCTTTCTTT.

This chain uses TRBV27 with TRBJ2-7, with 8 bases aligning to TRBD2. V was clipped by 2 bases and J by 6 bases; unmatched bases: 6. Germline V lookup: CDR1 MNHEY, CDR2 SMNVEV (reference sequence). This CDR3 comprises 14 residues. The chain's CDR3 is CASSLREGLVEQYF. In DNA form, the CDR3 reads TGTGCCAGCAGTTTACGGGAGGGCCTAGTCGAGCAGTACTTC.

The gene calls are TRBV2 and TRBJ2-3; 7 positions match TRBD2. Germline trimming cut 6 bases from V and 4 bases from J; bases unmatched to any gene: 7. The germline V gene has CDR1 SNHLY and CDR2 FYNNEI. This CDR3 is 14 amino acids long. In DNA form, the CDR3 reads TGTGCCAGCAGCAGACTAGCTGTCCCAGATACGCAGTATTTT. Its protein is CASSRLAVPDTQYF.

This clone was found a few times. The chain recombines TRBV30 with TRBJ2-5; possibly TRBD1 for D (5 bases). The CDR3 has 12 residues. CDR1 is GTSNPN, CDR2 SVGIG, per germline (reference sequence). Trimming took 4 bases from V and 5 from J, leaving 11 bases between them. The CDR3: CAWTTGEETQYF. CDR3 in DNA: TGTGCCTGGACCACAGGAGAGGAGACCCAGTACTTC.

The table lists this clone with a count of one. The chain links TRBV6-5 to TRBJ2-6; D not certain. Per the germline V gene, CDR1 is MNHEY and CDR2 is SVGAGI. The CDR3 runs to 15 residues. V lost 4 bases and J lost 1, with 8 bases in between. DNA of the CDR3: TGTGCCAGCAGTTTCGGTGTGTCTGGGGCCAACGTCCTGACTTTC. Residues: CASSFGVSGANVLTF.

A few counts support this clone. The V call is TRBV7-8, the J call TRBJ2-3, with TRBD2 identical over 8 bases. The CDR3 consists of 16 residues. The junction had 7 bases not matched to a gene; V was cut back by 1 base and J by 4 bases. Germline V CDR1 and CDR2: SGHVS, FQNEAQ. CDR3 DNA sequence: TGTGCCAGCAGCTTAGTGGAGGGCGGGGGGTCAGATACGCAGTATTTT. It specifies CASSLVEGGGSDTQYF.

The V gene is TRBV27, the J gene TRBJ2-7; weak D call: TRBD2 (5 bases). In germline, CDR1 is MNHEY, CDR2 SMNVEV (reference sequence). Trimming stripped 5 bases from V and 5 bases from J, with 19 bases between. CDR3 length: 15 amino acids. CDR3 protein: CASSETDGVWDEQYF. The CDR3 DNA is TGTGCCAGCAGTGAGACCGACGGGGTCTGGGACGAGCAGTACTTC.

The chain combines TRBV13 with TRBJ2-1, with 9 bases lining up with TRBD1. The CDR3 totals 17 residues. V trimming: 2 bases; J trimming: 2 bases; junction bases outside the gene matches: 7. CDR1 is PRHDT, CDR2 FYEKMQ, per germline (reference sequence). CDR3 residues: CASSLFSGTGTYNEQFF. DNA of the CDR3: TGTGCCAGCAGCTTATTTTCCGGGACAGGGACCTACAATGAGCAGTTCTTC.

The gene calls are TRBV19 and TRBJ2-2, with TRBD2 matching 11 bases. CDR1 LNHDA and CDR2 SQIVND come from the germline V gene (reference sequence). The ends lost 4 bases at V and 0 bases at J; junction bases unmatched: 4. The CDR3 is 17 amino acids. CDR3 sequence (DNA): TGTGCCAGTAGTAAGGCTAGCGGGGGGACGAACACCGGGGAGCTGTTTTTT. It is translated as CASSKASGGTNTGELFF.

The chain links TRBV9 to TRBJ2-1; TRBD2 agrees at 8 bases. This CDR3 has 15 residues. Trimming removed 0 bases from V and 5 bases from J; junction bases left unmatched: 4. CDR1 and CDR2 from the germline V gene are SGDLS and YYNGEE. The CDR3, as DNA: TGTGCCAGCAGCGTAGCGCTTAGCGGGGACAATGAGCAGTTCTTC. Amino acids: CASSVALSGDNEQFF.

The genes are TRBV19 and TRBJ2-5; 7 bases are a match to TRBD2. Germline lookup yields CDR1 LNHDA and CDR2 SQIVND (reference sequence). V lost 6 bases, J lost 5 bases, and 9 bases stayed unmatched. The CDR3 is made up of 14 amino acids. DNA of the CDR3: TGTGCCAGTAGGGAAAGGGGAGGGATCGAGACCCAGTACTTC. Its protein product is CASRERGGIETQYF.